Listed here is a single TCR beta chain. The V end lost 0 bases, the J end lost 0 bases, and 7 bases lay between the germline ends. This CDR3 spans 15 amino acids. The germline gives CDR1 SGDLS, CDR2 YYNGEE. Clinical history reported by participants formed the basis on which cohorts were assigned. Authors' processing steps: Estimates of nucleated cell counts were drawn from the amplification of reference gene primers. Method: immunoSEQ multiplex PCR; TCRdb's copy keeps in-frame clones and lacks some. The V and J calls and clone size are taken from that table; D and trimming were inferred from the DNA. Of about 160,000 clones in the sample, around 89% were seen once. This specimen belongs to a study of blood T cell repertoires in COVID-19. The wider study: The cDNA or gDNA used as material had been derived from T cells, B-cell-depleted T cells, or PBMCs.

This rearrangement joins TRBV9 to TRBJ2-1, with unresolved D. The clonotype originates from a woman between 45 and 65 years old who had recovered from COVID-19. The sequencing sample was made of PBMCs or T cells enriched from blood (not recorded which). CDR3 residues: CASSVGTSSYNEQFF. DNA for the CDR3: TGTGCCAGCAGCGTAGGTACCAGCTCCTACAATGAGCAGTTCTTC.